These 12 T cell receptor beta chains were sequenced from one sample in a study of T-cell reconstitution after alpha-beta-depleted transplantation in children. Unique molecular identifiers featured in how the TCRbeta library was prepared. TCRdb reanalysed the PCR reads using MiXCR and keeps one entry per CDR3 protein. This repertoire shows about 600,000 distinct CDR3 sequences, roughly 13% found once; its top ten account for around 2.2%. The starting material was PBMCs, mostly from graft donor cells, obtained 360 days after TCRalphabeta/CD19-depleted stem cell transplant. The receptors here all came from a male patient younger than 18 who had a stem cell transplant for acute myeloid leukemia, so the T cells may come from the graft donor.

The sample holds a few counts of this clonotype. The J gene is TRBJ1-3, the V gene TRBV7-9; D is undetermined. The germline V gene encodes CDR1 SEHNR and CDR2 FQNEAQ (reference sequence). V dropped 5 bases and J dropped 4 bases, with 9 bases sitting between them. This CDR3 has 13 amino acids. DNA for the CDR3: TGTGCCAGCAGCCGGCCCGAAGGAAACACCATATATTTT. This sequence encodes CASSRPEGNTIYF.

The V and J genes are TRBV10-3 and TRBJ2-1; no clear D gene. The CDR3 spans 12 residues. CDR1 and CDR2 from the germline V gene are ENHRY and SYGVKD. V was pared by 4 bases and J by 9 bases, with 10 bases between. CDR3 in DNA: TGTGCCATCAGTGTCCCTAGTCGTGAGCAGTTCTTC. Protein sequence: CAISVPSREQFF.

The V call is TRBV6-1, the J call TRBJ2-2; weak D call: TRBD2 (6 bases). The CDR3 consists of 16 residues. Germline CDR1 and CDR2: MNHNS and SASEGT. The V and J ends lost 6 bases and 2 bases respectively, with 16 bases between them. CDR3 in DNA: TGTGCCAGCAGGCCTTCCTCGGGACTCAACACCGGGGAGCTGTTTTTT. Amino acids: CASRPSSGLNTGELFF.

The chain joins TRBV6-5 to TRBJ2-7; 10 nucleotides align to TRBD1. This CDR3 is built from 19 residues. Germline CDR1 is MNHEY and CDR2 is SVGAGI. Trimming removed 0 bases from V and 0 bases from J; junction bases left unmatched: 11. Here the CDR3 reads CASSYSPGTGDLSSYEQYF. The CDR3 DNA reads as TGTGCCAGCAGTTACTCCCCCGGGACAGGGGACCTGAGCTCCTACGAGCAGTACTTC.

This chain links TRBV16 with TRBJ2-2, with D unclear. The V end was cut by 2 bases, the J end by 1 base, with 8 bases between. This CDR3 is built from 15 residues. Germline V gives CDR1 KGHSY, CDR2 FQNENV. CDR3 amino acids: CASSQMGRNTGELFF. The DNA of the CDR3 is TGTGCCAGCAGCCAAATGGGCAGGAACACCGGGGAGCTGTTTTTT.

The rearrangement links TRBV4-3 to TRBJ2-1, with unresolved D. From germline, CDR1 is LGHNA and CDR2 YSLEER. Trimming shortened V by 0 bases and J by 0 bases, and 12 bases separated the two germline ends. This CDR3 is 17 amino acids long. The CDR3 nucleotides are TGCGCCAGCAGCCAAGATCCTCGGCAAAGCTCCTACAATGAGCAGTTCTTC. Its protein product is CASSQDPRQSSYNEQFF.

The V gene is TRBV3-1, the J gene TRBJ2-5, with 13 bases fitting TRBD2. V dropped 1 base and J dropped 2; count of bases not matched to a gene: 16. In germline, CDR1 is LGHDT, CDR2 YNNKEL (reference sequence). This CDR3 has 21 amino acids. CDR3 loop: CASSQGRTSGGSPKIQETQYF. The CDR3 DNA reads TGTGCCAGCAGCCAAGGGAGGACTAGCGGGGGAAGCCCAAAGATTCAAGAGACCCAGTACTTC.

The chain couples TRBV10-3 to TRBJ2-2, with D hard to call. CDR3 length: 11 amino acids. Deletions cut 8 bases from V and 4 bases from J, with 5 bases between. The germline gives CDR1 ENHRY, CDR2 SYGVKD. CDR3 sequence (DNA): TGTGCCATCTACAGCACCGGGGAGCTGTTTTTT. Translated: CAIYSTGELFF.

This clonotype was recorded a few times. This sequence joins TRBV28 and TRBJ2-1; D is uncertain. CDR1 and CDR2 from the germline V gene are MDHEN and SYDVKM. CDR3 size: 14 residues. The CDR3 sequence: CASQPGLNRNEQFF. The CDR3 DNA is TGTGCGAGCCAACCGGGCCTTAATAGGAATGAGCAGTTCTTC.

Only a few counts were recorded for this clonotype. The V and J genes are TRBV28 and TRBJ2-4, with a possible D match to TRBD1 (5 bases). This CDR3 contains 16 residues. From germline, CDR1 is MDHEN and CDR2 SYDVKM. V dropped 5 bases and J dropped 0 bases, with 14 bases sitting between them. The CDR3 sequence is CASSPPTDLAKNIQYF. In nucleotides, the CDR3 is TGTGCCAGCAGTCCACCGACAGACCTAGCCAAAAACATTCAGTACTTC.

This clonotype occurred a few times. This chain's CDR3 is CASSLALREGETQYF. The CDR3 DNA reads TGTGCCAGCAGTTTAGCGCTACGCGAGGGAGAGACCCAGTACTTC. V and J are TRBV12-3 or TRBV12-4 and TRBJ2-5; D might be TRBD2 (5 bases). CDR3 length: 15 residues. Between the trimmed V and J ends, which lost 0 bases and 4 bases, there was a span of 12 bases.

This clonotype was found a few times. This chain connects TRBV12-3 or TRBV12-4 to TRBJ2-3, with 9 bases fitting TRBD2. The CDR3 covers 17 residues. With V trimmed by 2 bases and J by 1 base, 7 bases remained unmatched. The CDR3 is CASSLKDSGSGTDTQYF. CDR3 DNA: TGTGCCAGCAGTTTAAAGGATAGCGGGAGTGGCACAGATACGCAGTATTTT.